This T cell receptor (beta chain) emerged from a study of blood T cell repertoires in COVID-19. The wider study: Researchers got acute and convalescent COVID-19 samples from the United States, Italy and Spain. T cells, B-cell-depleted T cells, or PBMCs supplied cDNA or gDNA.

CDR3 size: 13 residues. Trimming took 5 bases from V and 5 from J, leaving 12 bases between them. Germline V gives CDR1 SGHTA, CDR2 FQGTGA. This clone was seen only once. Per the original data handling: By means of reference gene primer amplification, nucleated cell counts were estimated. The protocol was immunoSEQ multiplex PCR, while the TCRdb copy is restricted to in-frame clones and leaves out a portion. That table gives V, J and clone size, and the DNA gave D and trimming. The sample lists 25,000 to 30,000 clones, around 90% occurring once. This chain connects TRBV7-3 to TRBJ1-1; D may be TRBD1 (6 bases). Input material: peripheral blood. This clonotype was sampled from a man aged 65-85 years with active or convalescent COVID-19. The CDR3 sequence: CASSQAGETEAFF. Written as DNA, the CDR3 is TGTGCCAGCAGCCAGGCAGGGGAAACTGAAGCTTTCTTT.